This TCR beta chain was captured in a study of T-cell memory formation after mild COVID-19. TCRdb reprocessed the 5' RACE reads via MiXCR and lists one record per CDR3 protein. This sample has hundreds of thousands of distinct CDR3 sequences, with 25% to 30% found just once. The CDR3 contains 15 residues. V dropped 3 bases and J dropped 0 bases, with 10 bases sitting between them. CDR1 and CDR2 from the germline V gene are LGHDT and YNNKEL (reference sequence). J is TRBJ2-3 and V is TRBV3-1, with D possibly being TRBD2 (5 bases). Source material: PBMCs or a T cell subset sorted from them (not recorded which). This sequence was found in an adult woman who had mild COVID-19 (a few samples of this study predate the infection). Cell type and time point are not known. CDR3 in amino acids: CASSHLAGSTDTQYF. Written as DNA, the CDR3 is TGTGCCAGCAGCCACCTAGCAGGTAGCACAGATACGCAGTATTTT.